A single sample is the source of the 24 T cell receptor beta chains below, sequenced in a study of cytomegalovirus exposure and HLA in healthy donors. 13 Jbeta primers and 60 Vbeta primers were used for the PCR. TCRdb's copy holds only in-frame clones and misses some; the assay was immunoSEQ multiplex PCR. The data show more than 140,000 clones, about 80% seen once. The sequenced sample was PBMCs. Every receptor here comes from a young man in good health and CMV-seropositive.

The chain uses TRBV5-1 and TRBJ2-7; 7 bases line up with TRBD2. The junction had 2 bases not matched to a gene; V was cut back by 2 bases and J by 3 bases. The CDR3 is made up of 13 amino acids. In germline, CDR1 is SGHRS, CDR2 YFSETQ. The CDR3 sequence: CASSFERDYEQYF. The DNA of the CDR3 is TGCGCCAGCAGCTTCGAGCGGGACTACGAGCAGTACTTC.

The gene calls are TRBV9 and TRBJ2-2; D perhaps matches TRBD2 (7 bases). The V gene lost 4 bases and the J gene lost 3 bases, with 16 bases spanning the gap. Germline V lookup: CDR1 SGDLS, CDR2 YYNGEE. The CDR3 is made up of 16 amino acids. The CDR3 nucleotides are TGTGCCAGCAGCCTGAGGGGGGGGGCTGACACCGGGGAGCTGTTTTTT. This sequence encodes CASSLRGGADTGELFF.

The chain carries TRBV11-3 and TRBJ2-1; 8 nucleotides match TRBD2. This CDR3 contains 13 residues. CDR1 is SGHNT and CDR2 is YENEEA in the germline V gene. After removal of 3 bases from V and 6 bases from J, the junction contained 1 base not matched to a gene. CDR3 nucleotides: TGTGCCAGCAGCTTGGGACTAGGCAATGAGCAGTTCTTC. It translates to CASSLGLGNEQFF.

The chain recombines TRBV18 with TRBJ1-2, with TRBD1 matching 8 bases. Germline CDR1 KGHSH, CDR2 LQKENI. V lost 1 base and J lost 3; bases outside the gene matches: 4. There are 15 residues in the CDR3. The CDR3 region is CASSPLQGADYGYTF. The CDR3 DNA reads as TGTGCCAGCTCACCACTTCAGGGGGCGGACTATGGCTACACCTTC.

The chain has TRBV18 and TRBJ2-7; TRBD1 might be the D (6 bases). The CDR3 length is 14 residues. The V end lost 2 bases, the J end lost 0 bases, and 8 bases lay between the germline ends. Per germline, CDR1 KGHSH and CDR2 LQKENI. The CDR3 sequence: CASSPTGSSYEQYF. CDR3 coding DNA: TGTGCCAGCTCACCAACAGGGAGCTCCTACGAGCAGTACTTC. Drawing the rest from reference TRBV18 and TRBJ2-7, the complete variable domain is NAGVMQNPRHLVRRRGQEARLRCSPMKGHSHVYWYRQLPEEGLKFMVYLQKENIIDESGMPKERFSAEFPKEGPSILRIQQVVRGDSAAYFCASSPTGSSYEQYFGPGTRLTVT.

This chain uses TRBV5-6 with TRBJ1-2; maybe TRBD1 (5 bases). The CDR3 is 15 amino acids. Germline V CDR1 and CDR2: SGHDT, YYEEEE. V was pared by 4 bases and J by 4 bases, with 17 bases between. CDR3: CASSPRGLGGYGYTF. DNA of the CDR3: TGTGCCAGCAGCCCGAGGGGTTTGGGAGGCTATGGCTACACCTTC.

The chain links TRBV28 to TRBJ1-4; D is uncertain. Trimming shortened V by 2 bases and J by 1 base, and 14 bases separated the two germline ends. This CDR3 is built from 17 residues. In germline, CDR1 is MDHEN, CDR2 SYDVKM. Here the CDR3 reads CASSLGGSRRTNEKLFF. The CDR3 DNA is TGTGCCAGCAGTTTAGGAGGGAGTCGTAGAACTAATGAAAAACTGTTTTTT.

This clone was counted only a few times. The V gene is TRBV23-1, the J gene TRBJ2-7; D perhaps matches TRBD1 (7 bases). TRBV23-1 is annotated as an ORF whose role is uncertain. V was clipped by 4 bases and J by 1 base, with 11 bases between them. The length of the CDR3 is 14 residues. The CDR3 DNA is TGCGCCAGCAGTCCACAGGGGAGGTCCTACGAGCAGTACTTC. Its translation: CASSPQGRSYEQYF.

The gene calls are TRBV7-8 and TRBJ1-1; 8 positions agree with TRBD1. Germline V gene data show CDR1 as SGHVS and CDR2 as FQNEAQ. The length of the CDR3 is 18 residues. The trim removed 2 bases at V and 4 bases at J, leaving 15 bases unmatched. CDR3 in amino acids: CASSLLPGGLFGGTEAFF. The CDR3, as DNA: TGTGCCAGCAGCTTACTTCCAGGGGGCTTGTTTGGTGGCACTGAAGCTTTCTTT. The whole variable domain, filled in from reference TRBV7-8 and TRBJ1-1, reads GAGVSQSPRYKVAKRGQDVALRCDPISGHVSLFWYQQALGQGPEFLTYFQNEAQLDKSGLPSDRFFAERPEGSVSTLKIQRTQQEDSAVYLCASSLLPGGLFGGTEAFFGQGTRLTVV.

V usage is TRBV5-5 and J usage is TRBJ1-5; D is ambiguous. Per the germline V gene, CDR1 is SGHKS and CDR2 is YYEKEE (reference sequence). Trimming removed 1 base at V and 5 bases at J, with 7 bases between. This CDR3 spans 13 amino acids. The CDR3 nucleotides read TGTGCCAGCAGCTTGACAGCGGATCAGCCCCAGCATTTT. It encodes CASSLTADQPQHF.

This clone was detected only a few times. V gene TRBV7-2 combines with J gene TRBJ2-5, with 8 bases aligning to TRBD2. The J call is in doubt because the DNA end fits TRBJ2-7 better. Per the germline V gene, CDR1 is SGHTA and CDR2 is FQGNSA. The CDR3 is 12 residues long. The CDR3 spells CASSLSGGEQYF. CDR3 bases: TGTGCCAGCAGCTTAAGCGGGGGCGAGCAGTACTTC.

J is TRBJ2-2 and V is TRBV4-1; 8 bases map to TRBD2. The germline V gene has CDR1 MGHRA and CDR2 YSYEKL. The trim removed 4 bases at V and 6 bases at J, leaving 10 bases unmatched. The CDR3 is 16 residues long. The CDR3 loop reads CASSLRPGLGAGELFF. The DNA of the CDR3 is TGCGCCAGCAGCCTCCGGCCGGGACTAGGGGCCGGGGAGCTGTTTTTT.

V is TRBV30 and J is TRBJ1-2, with D uncertain. This CDR3 region has 15 residues. CDR1 and CDR2 (germline): GTSNPN, SVGIG (reference sequence). Trimming shortened V by 4 bases and J by 4 bases, and 19 bases separated the two germline ends. The CDR3 DNA is TGTGCCTGGATCGTCCAGAACCGGCGGGGCTATGGCTACACCTTC. Translating it yields CAWIVQNRRGYGYTF. Variable domain in full (rest from reference TRBV30 and TRBJ1-2): SQTIHQWPATLVQPVGSPLSLECTVEGTSNPNLYWYRQAAGRGLQLLFYSVGIGQISSEVPQNLSASRPQDRQFILSSKKLLLSDSGFYLCAWIVQNRRGYGYTFGSGTRLTVV.

The chain has TRBV5-1 and TRBJ2-2; tentatively, D is TRBD1 (6 bases). V was cut by 1 base and J by 0 bases, with 16 bases left in between. The CDR3 loop spans 18 amino acids. Germline V gives CDR1 SGHRS, CDR2 YFSETQ. The CDR3 coding sequence is TGCGCCAGCAGCTTGAAGTCCCAAGGACAGTCGAACACCGGGGAGCTGTTTTTT. Protein: CASSLKSQGQSNTGELFF. Full variable domain (remainder filled in from reference TRBV5-1 and TRBJ2-2): KAGVTQTPRYLIKTRGQQVTLSCSPISGHRSVSWYQQTPGQGLQFLFEYFSETQRNKGNFPGRFSGRQFSNSRSEMNVSTLELGDSALYLCASSLKSQGQSNTGELFFGEGSRLTVL.

The rearrangement joins TRBV30 to TRBJ2-7; TRBD2 is a possible D gene (6 bases). V was clipped by 2 bases and J by 2 bases, with 13 bases between them. Germline V gene sequence: CDR1 GTSNPN, CDR2 SVGIG (reference sequence). The CDR3 is 14 amino acids. CDR3 sequence: CAWSRGGTAYEQYF. CDR3 nucleotide sequence: TGTGCCTGGAGTAGGGGCGGGACCGCCTACGAGCAGTACTTC.

For the CDR3, the DNA is TGTGCCAGTAGAACCGGGACTAGCGTATACAATGAGCAGTTCTTC. Translating it yields CASRTGTSVYNEQFF. The V call is TRBV19, the J call TRBJ2-1; 10 bases fit TRBD2. CDR3 size: 15 residues. Germline values: CDR1 LNHDA, CDR2 SQIVND (reference sequence). Trimming removed 6 bases from V and 4 bases from J; junction bases left unmatched: 6.

The chain joins TRBV28 to TRBJ2-1, with 11 bases matching TRBD2. The CDR3 runs 16 residues. Germline V gene data show CDR1 as MDHEN and CDR2 as SYDVKM. Trimming removed 4 bases from V and 10 bases from J; junction bases left unmatched: 12. CDR3 DNA: TGTGCCAGCAGTTCTCGTAGTAGCGGGAGGGCCGGAGAGCAGTTCTTC. Its protein is CASSSRSSGRAGEQFF.

This clone has more than one count but fewer than ten. V and J are TRBV27 and TRBJ2-5; 10 bases fit TRBD1. Germline assignment: CDR1 MNHEY and CDR2 SMNVEV (reference sequence). The junction had 8 bases not matched to a gene; V was cut back by 6 bases and J by 4 bases. The CDR3 runs 15 residues. CDR3 region: CASRRQGALGETQYF. The CDR3, as DNA: TGTGCCAGCAGAAGACAGGGGGCTTTAGGAGAGACCCAGTACTTC.

The table lists this clone with a count of one. This chain uses TRBV27 with TRBJ1-6, with TRBD1 identical over 8 bases. CDR1 and CDR2 (germline): MNHEY, SMNVEV (reference sequence). The V segment lost 5 bases and the J segment 5 bases; nucleotides outside the gene matches: 11. The CDR3 runs 17 residues. The CDR3 sequence is CASSKGTGGTDNSPLHF. As DNA, the CDR3 is TGTGCCAGCAGTAAGGGAACAGGGGGGACAGATAATTCACCCCTCCACTTT.

A few counts support this clone. J is TRBJ1-4 and V is TRBV30; D gene unclear. CDR1 and CDR2 (germline): GTSNPN, SVGIG (reference sequence). The V gene lost 2 bases and the J gene lost 5 bases, with 15 bases spanning the gap. The CDR3 loop spans 15 amino acids. The CDR3 bases are TGTGCCTGGAGTTCTTCCCAGGTGATAAATGAAAAACTGTTTTTT. Translated, it gives CAWSSSQVINEKLFF.

The chain has TRBV20-1 and TRBJ1-2; 7 nucleotides agree with TRBD1. The junction had 5 bases not matched to a gene; V was cut back by 6 bases and J by 7 bases. Per the germline V gene, CDR1 is DFQATT and CDR2 is SNEGSKA (reference sequence). This CDR3 is 11 amino acids long. CDR3 sequence (DNA): TGCAGTGCCGGACAGGTAATTGGCTACACCTTC. It specifies CSAGQVIGYTF.

A few counts support this clone. This chain links TRBV6-1 with TRBJ2-4, with 11 positions matching TRBD2. This CDR3 has 13 amino acids. The V gene's germline CDR1 is MNHNS and CDR2 SASEGT. The junction had 9 bases not matched to a gene; V was cut back by 5 bases and J by 15 bases. This CDR3 is CASSSLYSGRVYF. CDR3 sequence (DNA): TGTGCCAGCAGTTCCTTATATAGCGGGAGGGTGTACTTC.

The rearrangement links TRBV28 to TRBJ2-3; 12 bases line up with TRBD1. Trimming took 6 bases from V and 1 from J; bases not matched to a gene: 5. Germline CDR1 is MDHEN and CDR2 is SYDVKM. CDR3 length: 16 residues. The CDR3 region is CASRGTGGLGTDTQYF. CDR3 bases: TGTGCCAGCAGGGGGACAGGGGGCTTGGGCACAGATACGCAGTATTTT.

This clone was detected only a few times. The V and J genes are TRBV6-5 and TRBJ1-2; no reliable D call. This CDR3 comprises 15 residues. The germline V gene encodes CDR1 MNHEY and CDR2 SVGAGI. Trimming stripped 7 bases from V and 4 bases from J, with 19 bases between. CDR3 DNA sequence: TGTGCCAGCACCCTATTATCTAGGGAGGGCTATGGCTACACCTTC. Translated: CASTLLSREGYGYTF.